This record concerns one T cell receptor beta chain sequence. The sample is drawn from a study of T cell changes during pregnancy in multiple sclerosis. Trimming cost V 2 bases and J 1 base; bases outside gene matches: 1. The CDR3 has 15 residues. Germline loops: CDR1 SGHNT, CDR2 YYREEE (reference sequence). The repertoire was sequenced with immunoSEQ multiplex PCR; TCRdb's copy has only in-frame clones and lacks some. Here the sample spans some 77,000 clones, about 88% being singletons. The sequenced sample was peripheral blood, obtained before pregnancy. The chain has TRBV5-4 and TRBJ2-5; 11 nucleotides match TRBD2. The clonotype was recovered from a female donor with multiple sclerosis, enrolled in a pregnancy study. As DNA, the CDR3 is TGTGCCAGCAGCTTTGGGACTAGCGGCCAAGAGACCCAGTACTTC. This codes for CASSFGTSGQETQYF. The full variable domain, its missing parts supplied by reference TRBV5-4 and TRBJ2-5, is ETGVTQSPTHLIKTRGQQVTLRCSSQSGHNTVSWYQQALGQGPQFIFQYYREEENGRGNFPPRFSGLQFPNYSSELNVNALELDDSALYLCASSFGTSGQETQYFGPGTRLLVL.